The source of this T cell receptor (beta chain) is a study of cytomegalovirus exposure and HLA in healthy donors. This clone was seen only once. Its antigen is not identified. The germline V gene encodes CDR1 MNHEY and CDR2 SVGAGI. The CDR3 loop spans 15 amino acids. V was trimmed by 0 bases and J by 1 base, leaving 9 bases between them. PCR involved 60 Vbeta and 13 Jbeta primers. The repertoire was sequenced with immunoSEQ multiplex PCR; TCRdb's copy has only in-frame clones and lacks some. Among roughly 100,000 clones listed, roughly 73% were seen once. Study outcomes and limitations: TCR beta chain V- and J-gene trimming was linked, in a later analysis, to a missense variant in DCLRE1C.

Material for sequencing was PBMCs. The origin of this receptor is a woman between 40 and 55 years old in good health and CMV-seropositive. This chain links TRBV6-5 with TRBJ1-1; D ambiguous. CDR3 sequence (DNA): TGTGCCAGCAGTTACTCGAACACACCGAACACTGAAGCTTTCTTT. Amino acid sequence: CASSYSNTPNTEAFF.